This T cell receptor beta chain is drawn from a study of blood T cell repertoires in COVID-19. Original analysis: From reference gene primer amplification, estimates of nucleated cell counts were derived. Profiling relied on immunoSEQ multiplex PCR, and the TCRdb table lists in-frame clones only, not all of them. V and J calls and clone size are copied from that table; D and trimming were computed from the DNA. The table lists more than 300,000 clones, about 90% of them singletons. This CDR3 is 14 amino acids long. Looked up from germline, CDR1 is MNHEY and CDR2 is SVGAGI. With 10 bases clipped from V and 2 bases from J, the junction kept 10 bases outside the gene matches.

The TCR was taken from a woman in her forties or fifties with COVID-19, enrolled during active disease. Sequencing was carried out using peripheral blood. The rearrangement uses TRBV6-5 and TRBJ1-2; 7 bases line up with TRBD1. CDR3 loop: CATSRQGGNYGYTF. The CDR3 DNA follows: TGTGCCACCTCCAGACAGGGAGGAAACTATGGCTACACCTTC.